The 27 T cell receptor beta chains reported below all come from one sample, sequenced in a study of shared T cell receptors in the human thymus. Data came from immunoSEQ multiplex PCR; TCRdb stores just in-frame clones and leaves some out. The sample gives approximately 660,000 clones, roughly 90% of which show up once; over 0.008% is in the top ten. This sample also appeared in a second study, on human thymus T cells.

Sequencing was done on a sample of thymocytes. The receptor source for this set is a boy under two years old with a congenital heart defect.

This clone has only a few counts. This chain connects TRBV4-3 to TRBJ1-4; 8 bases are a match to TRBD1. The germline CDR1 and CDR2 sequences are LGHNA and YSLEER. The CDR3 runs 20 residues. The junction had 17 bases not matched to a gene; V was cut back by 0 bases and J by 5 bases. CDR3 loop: CASSQDPTGQGAMGNEKLFF. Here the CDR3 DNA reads TGCGCCAGCAGCCAAGATCCTACCGGGCAGGGGGCAATGGGAAATGAAAAACTGTTTTTT.

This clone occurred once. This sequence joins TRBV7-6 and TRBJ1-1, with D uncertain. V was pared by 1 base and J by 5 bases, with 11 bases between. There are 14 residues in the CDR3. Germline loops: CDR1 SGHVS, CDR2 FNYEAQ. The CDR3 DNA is TGTGCCAGCAGCTTAGGGACGGGGAGGACTGAAGCTTTCTTT. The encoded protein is CASSLGTGRTEAFF.

The CDR3 sequence: CASSSTGGSYGYTF. The CDR3, as DNA: TGTGCCAGCAGCTCAACAGGGGGTAGCTATGGCTACACCTTC. The rearrangement joins TRBV7-8 to TRBJ1-2; 8 bases map to TRBD1. The CDR3 consists of 14 residues. The germline V gene encodes CDR1 SGHVS and CDR2 FQNEAQ. Trimming at V came to 4 bases and at J to 4 bases, leaving 5 bases not matched to a gene.

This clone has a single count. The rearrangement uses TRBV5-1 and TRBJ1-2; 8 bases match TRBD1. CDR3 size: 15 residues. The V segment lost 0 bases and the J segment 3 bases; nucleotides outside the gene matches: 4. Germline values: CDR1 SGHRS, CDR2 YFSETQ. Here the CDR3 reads CASSLVPGGDYGYTF. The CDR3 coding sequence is TGCGCCAGCAGCTTGGTTCCAGGGGGCGACTATGGCTACACCTTC.

CDR3 coding DNA: TGCGCCAGCAGCTTGTGGGACAGGGCGCCCTCCAAGGGGGAGCAGTACTTC. Its translation: CASSLWDRAPSKGEQYF. This chain joins TRBV5-1 and TRBJ2-7, with TRBD1 matching over 9 bases. Germline V gene lookup returns CDR1 SGHRS and CDR2 YFSETQ. The CDR3 is 17 amino acids. V lost 1 base to trimming and J lost 7 bases; unmatched junction nucleotides: 15.

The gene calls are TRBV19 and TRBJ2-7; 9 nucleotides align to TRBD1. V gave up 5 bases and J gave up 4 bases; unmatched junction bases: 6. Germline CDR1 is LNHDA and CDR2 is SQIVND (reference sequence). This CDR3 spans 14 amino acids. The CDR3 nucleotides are TGTGCCAGTAGTCTCGGACAGGGGTTATACGAGCAGTACTTC. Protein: CASSLGQGLYEQYF.

CDR3 in DNA: TGTGCCAGCACCCCCCGGGCTAGCGGTGCCGGGCAGTACTTC. Encoded protein: CASTPRASGAGQYF. The J gene is TRBJ2-7, the V gene TRBV28; TRBD2 matches 7 bases. This CDR3 spans 14 amino acids. Germline trimming cut 7 bases from V and 9 bases from J; bases unmatched to any gene: 15. Germline CDR1 reads MDHEN; CDR2 reads SYDVKM. Supplemented by reference TRBV28 and TRBJ2-7, the full variable domain reads DVKVTQSSRYLVKRTGEKVFLECVQDMDHENMFWYRQDPGLGLRLIYFSYDVKMKEKGDIPEGYSVSREKKERFSLILESASTNQTSMYLCASTPRASGAGQYFGPGTRLTVT.

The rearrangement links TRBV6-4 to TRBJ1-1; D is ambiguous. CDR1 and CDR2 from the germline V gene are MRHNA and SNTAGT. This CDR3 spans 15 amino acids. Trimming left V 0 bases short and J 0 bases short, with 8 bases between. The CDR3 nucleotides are TGTGCCAGCAGTGACTCGAGGCGGCTGAACACTGAAGCTTTCTTT. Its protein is CASSDSRRLNTEAFF.

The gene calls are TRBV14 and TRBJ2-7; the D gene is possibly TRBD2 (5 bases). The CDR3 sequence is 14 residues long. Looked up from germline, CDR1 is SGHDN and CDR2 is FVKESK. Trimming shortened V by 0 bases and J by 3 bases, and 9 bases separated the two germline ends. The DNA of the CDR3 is TGTGCCAGCAGCCAAGATCAAGAGGGCTACGAGCAGTACTTC. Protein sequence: CASSQDQEGYEQYF.

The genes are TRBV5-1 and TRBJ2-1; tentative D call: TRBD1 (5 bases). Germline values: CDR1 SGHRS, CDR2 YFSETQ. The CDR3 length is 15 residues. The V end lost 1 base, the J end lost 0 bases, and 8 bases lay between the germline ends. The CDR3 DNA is TGCGCCAGCAGCTTGACAGGAAGCTCCTACAATGAGCAGTTCTTC. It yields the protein CASSLTGSSYNEQFF.

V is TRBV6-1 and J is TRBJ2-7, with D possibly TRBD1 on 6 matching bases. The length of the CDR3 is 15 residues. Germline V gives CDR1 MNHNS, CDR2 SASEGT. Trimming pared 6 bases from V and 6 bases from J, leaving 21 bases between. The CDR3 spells CASRLARGGPSEQYF. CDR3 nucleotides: TGTGCCAGCAGGCTAGCCAGGGGCGGGCCTTCCGAGCAGTACTTC.

The CDR3 is CASSSRSGGRGYEQYF. CDR3 in DNA: TGTGCCAGCAGTTCCCGCTCGGGGGGTCGGGGCTACGAGCAGTACTTC. This chain links TRBV6-6 with TRBJ2-7; 7 bases map to TRBD2. V lost 4 bases to trimming and J lost 3 bases; unmatched junction nucleotides: 12. The CDR3 covers 16 residues. Germline values: CDR1 MNHNY, CDR2 SVGAGI (reference sequence).

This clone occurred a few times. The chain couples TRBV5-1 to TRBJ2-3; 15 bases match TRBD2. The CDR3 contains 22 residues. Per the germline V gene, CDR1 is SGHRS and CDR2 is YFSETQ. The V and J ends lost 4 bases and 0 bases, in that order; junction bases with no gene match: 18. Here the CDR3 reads CASSLLGRRTSGRAFSTDTQYF. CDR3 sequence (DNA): TGCGCCAGCAGCCTTCTTGGCCGTCGGACTAGCGGGAGGGCCTTTAGCACAGATACGCAGTATTTT.

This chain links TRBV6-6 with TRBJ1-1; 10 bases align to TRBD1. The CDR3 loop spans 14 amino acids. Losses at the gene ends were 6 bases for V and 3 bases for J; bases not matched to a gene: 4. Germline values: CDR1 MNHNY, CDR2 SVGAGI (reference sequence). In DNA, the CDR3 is TGTGCCAGCAGGTACGACAGGGGGCACACTGAAGCTTTCTTT. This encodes CASRYDRGHTEAFF.

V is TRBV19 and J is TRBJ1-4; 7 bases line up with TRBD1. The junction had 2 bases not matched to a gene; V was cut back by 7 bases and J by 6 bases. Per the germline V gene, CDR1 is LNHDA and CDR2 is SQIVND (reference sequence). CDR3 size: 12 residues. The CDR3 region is CASTRGDEKLFF. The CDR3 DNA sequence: TGTGCCAGTACCAGGGGGGATGAAAAACTGTTTTTT.

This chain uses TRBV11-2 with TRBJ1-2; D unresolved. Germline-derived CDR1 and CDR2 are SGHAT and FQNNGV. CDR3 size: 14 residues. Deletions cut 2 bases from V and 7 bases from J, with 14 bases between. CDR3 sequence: CASSLNPSLCGYTF. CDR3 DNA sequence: TGTGCCAGCAGCTTAAACCCGTCACTTTGTGGCTACACCTTC.

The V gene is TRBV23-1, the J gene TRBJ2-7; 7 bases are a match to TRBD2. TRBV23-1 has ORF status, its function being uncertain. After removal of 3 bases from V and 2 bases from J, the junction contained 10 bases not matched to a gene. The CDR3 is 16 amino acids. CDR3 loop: CASSQYIGEGPYEQYF. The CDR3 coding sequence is TGCGCCAGCAGTCAGTATATAGGGGAGGGGCCCTACGAGCAGTACTTC.

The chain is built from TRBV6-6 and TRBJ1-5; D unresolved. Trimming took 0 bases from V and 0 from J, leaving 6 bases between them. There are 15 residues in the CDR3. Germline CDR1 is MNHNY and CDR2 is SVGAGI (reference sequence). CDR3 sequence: CASSYSTVSNQPQHF. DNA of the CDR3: TGTGCCAGCAGTTACTCGACTGTTAGCAATCAGCCCCAGCATTTT.

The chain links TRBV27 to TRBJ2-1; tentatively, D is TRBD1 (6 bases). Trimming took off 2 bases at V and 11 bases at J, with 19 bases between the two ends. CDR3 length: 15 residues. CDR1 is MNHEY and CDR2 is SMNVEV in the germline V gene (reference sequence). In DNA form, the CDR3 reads TGTGCCAGCAGTTTACAAGGACAGTTTTTCAGTAAGCAGTTCTTC. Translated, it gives CASSLQGQFFSKQFF.

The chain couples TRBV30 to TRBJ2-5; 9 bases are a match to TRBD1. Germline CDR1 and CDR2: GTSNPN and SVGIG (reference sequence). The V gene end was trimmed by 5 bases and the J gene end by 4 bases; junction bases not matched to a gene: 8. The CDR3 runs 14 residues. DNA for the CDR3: TGTGCCTGGGGAGGGACAGGGAAGCGAGAGACCCAGTACTTC. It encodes CAWGGTGKRETQYF.

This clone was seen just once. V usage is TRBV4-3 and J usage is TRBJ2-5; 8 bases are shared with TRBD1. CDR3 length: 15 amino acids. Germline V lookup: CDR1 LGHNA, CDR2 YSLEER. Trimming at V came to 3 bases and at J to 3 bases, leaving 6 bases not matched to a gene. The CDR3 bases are TGCGCCAGCAGCCACCACCGGACAGGGAAAGAGACCCAGTACTTC. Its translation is CASSHHRTGKETQYF.

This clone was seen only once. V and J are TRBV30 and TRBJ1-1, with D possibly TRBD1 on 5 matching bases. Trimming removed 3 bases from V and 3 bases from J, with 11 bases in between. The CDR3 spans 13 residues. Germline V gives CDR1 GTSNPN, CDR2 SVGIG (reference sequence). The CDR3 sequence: CAWSLPGDTEAFF. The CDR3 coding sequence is TGTGCCTGGAGCCTCCCGGGGGACACTGAAGCTTTCTTT.

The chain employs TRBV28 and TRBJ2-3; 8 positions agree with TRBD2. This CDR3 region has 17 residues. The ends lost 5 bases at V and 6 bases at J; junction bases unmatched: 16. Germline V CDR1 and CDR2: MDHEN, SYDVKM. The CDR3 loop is CASSPGGVARESDTQYF. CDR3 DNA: TGTGCCAGCAGTCCGGGGGGGGTAGCGAGAGAATCGGATACGCAGTATTTT.

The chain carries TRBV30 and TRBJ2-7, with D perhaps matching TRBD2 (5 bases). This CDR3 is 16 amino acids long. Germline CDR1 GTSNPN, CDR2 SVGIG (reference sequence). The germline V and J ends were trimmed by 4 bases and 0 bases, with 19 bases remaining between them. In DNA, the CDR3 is TGTGCCTGGACCACCGGAGGAGCTGTTAGCTCCTACGAGCAGTACTTC. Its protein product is CAWTTGGAVSSYEQYF.

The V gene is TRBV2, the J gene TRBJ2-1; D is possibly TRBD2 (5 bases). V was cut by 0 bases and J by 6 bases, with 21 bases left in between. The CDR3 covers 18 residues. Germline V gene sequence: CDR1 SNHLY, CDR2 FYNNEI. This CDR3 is CASSEALVAPERPNEQFF. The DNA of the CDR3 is TGTGCCAGCAGTGAAGCGCTGGTAGCCCCCGAGCGGCCCAATGAGCAGTTCTTC.

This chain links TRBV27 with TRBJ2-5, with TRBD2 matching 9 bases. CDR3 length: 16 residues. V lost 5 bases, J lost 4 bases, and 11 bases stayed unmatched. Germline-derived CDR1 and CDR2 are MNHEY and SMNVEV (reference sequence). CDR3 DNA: TGTGCCAGCAGTCCCTTAGCGGGAGAGGAGGTAGAGACCCAGTACTTC. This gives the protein CASSPLAGEEVETQYF.

Here the CDR3 DNA reads TGTGCTAGTGGTTTGGATAAAGGGTTACCGGGACAGGACTATAGCAATCAGCCCCAGCATTTT. Encoded protein: CASGLDKGLPGQDYSNQPQHF. The chain links TRBV12-5 to TRBJ1-5, with 8 nucleotides matching TRBD1. From germline, CDR1 is LGHNT and CDR2 FRNRAP. The CDR3 loop spans 21 amino acids. The V gene end was trimmed by 1 base and the J gene end by 0 bases; junction bases not matched to a gene: 17.